This TCR beta chain was sequenced during a study of cytomegalovirus exposure and HLA in healthy donors. In the PCR, 60 Vbeta and 13 Jbeta primers were used. Data came from immunoSEQ multiplex PCR; TCRdb stores just in-frame clones and leaves some out. Here the sample spans about 150,000 clones, roughly 72% being singletons. There are 15 residues in the CDR3. Unmatched junction bases numbered 9, after V lost 4 bases and J lost 4 bases. The V gene's germline CDR1 is SGHRS and CDR2 YFSETQ. This TCR was recovered from a man aged 25 to 40 in good health and CMV-seronegative. The genes are TRBV5-1 and TRBJ2-7, with 9 bases fitting TRBD1. The sample taken for sequencing was PBMCs. In nucleotides, the CDR3 is TGCGCCAGCAGCGCCCCGGGACAGGGTCTTTACGAGCAGTACTTC. Encoded protein: CASSAPGQGLYEQYF.